Presented here are 11 T cell receptor beta chains from one specimen sequenced in a study of control samples from healthy donors and cancer patients. Generated by immunoSEQ multiplex PCR, the TCRdb table keeps only in-frame clones and is missing some. The sample contains tens of thousands of clones, 91% of which appear only once. Material for sequencing was PBMCs. The receptors here all came from a man aged 50 to 59 with lung cancer.

Only a few counts were recorded for this clone. The DNA of the CDR3 is TGTGCCAGCAGCTTGGGACCGGGTAGCGGCTACGAGCAGTACTTC. Its translation: CASSLGPGSGYEQYF. The V call is TRBV5-4, the J call TRBJ2-7, with a weak D call TRBD2 (6 bases). CDR1 and CDR2 (germline): SGHNT, YYREEE (reference sequence). The CDR3 loop spans 15 amino acids. V lost 0 bases to trimming and J lost 3 bases, with 13 bases between them.

The chain couples TRBV4-2 to TRBJ2-1; 10 positions match TRBD2. The CDR3 loop spans 19 amino acids. CDR1 and CDR2 from the germline V gene are LGHNA and YNFKEQ. Trimming took 2 bases from V and 14 from J; bases not matched to a gene: 24. The CDR3 nucleotides read TGTGCCAGCAGCCAACTTGGGCAGCTCGTAAACAGCGGGGGGGTCGGGAAGTTCTTC. It specifies CASSQLGQLVNSGGVGKFF.

The chain carries TRBV2 and TRBJ1-1; the D gene is possibly TRBD1 (5 bases). This CDR3 has 13 residues. CDR1 is SNHLY and CDR2 is FYNNEI in the germline V gene. V was trimmed by 4 bases and J by 11 bases, leaving 17 bases between them. The CDR3 loop is CASSGEYQGNAFF. CDR3 nucleotides: TGTGCCAGCAGTGGAGAGTACCAGGGCAATGCTTTCTTT.

The chain couples TRBV6-5 to TRBJ2-2, with a possible D match to TRBD1 (5 bases). Trimming pared 0 bases from V and 3 bases from J, leaving 11 bases between. Germline CDR1 is MNHEY and CDR2 is SVGAGI. The CDR3 has 16 amino acids. CDR3 protein: CASSYSSARDTGELFF. As DNA, the CDR3 is TGTGCCAGCAGTTACTCGAGTGCCAGGGACACCGGGGAGCTGTTTTTT.

This clone was detected only once. The chain uses TRBV4-1 and TRBJ2-2; 13 nucleotides match TRBD2. The CDR3 runs 19 residues. V dropped 1 base and J dropped 1; count of bases not matched to a gene: 6. CDR1 is MGHRA and CDR2 is YSYEKL in the germline V gene. CDR3 protein: CASSQGLAGGLMNTGELFF. For the CDR3, the DNA is TGCGCCAGCAGCCAAGGACTAGCGGGGGGCCTAATGAACACCGGGGAGCTGTTTTTT.

This clone has a single count. The rearrangement joins TRBV7-8 to TRBJ1-6; TRBD1 matches 8 bases. CDR1 SGHVS and CDR2 FQNEAQ come from the germline V gene. There are 18 residues in the CDR3. Trimming removed 4 bases from V and 3 bases from J; junction bases left unmatched: 11. The CDR3 here is CASSSTDRGLSYNSPLHF. In nucleotides, the CDR3 is TGTGCCAGCAGCTCAACCGACAGGGGCCTCAGCTATAATTCACCCCTCCACTTT.

This clone appeared a few times. The chain is built from TRBV7-3 and TRBJ1-5; D is unclear. Trimming stripped 0 bases from V and 3 bases from J, with 3 bases between. Germline V gene data show CDR1 as SGHTA and CDR2 as FQGTGA. This CDR3 has 13 amino acids. The CDR3 spells CASSLTVNQPQHF. CDR3 sequence (DNA): TGTGCCAGCAGCTTAACCGTCAATCAGCCCCAGCATTTT.

The chain has TRBV7-8 and TRBJ2-3; D is possibly TRBD2 (6 bases). V was shortened by 1 base and J by 3 bases, with 23 bases between the two germline ends. Germline V CDR1 and CDR2: SGHVS, FQNEAQ. The CDR3 is 19 amino acids. This CDR3 is CASSLDLESRTTQTDTQYF. The CDR3 nucleotides are TGTGCCAGCAGCTTAGATCTCGAATCCCGGACTACCCAAACAGATACGCAGTATTTT.

The V call is TRBV7-2, the J call TRBJ1-2; D is unresolved. V was pared by 1 base and J by 0 bases, with 6 bases between. CDR1 and CDR2 from the germline V gene are SGHTA and FQGNSA. This CDR3 is built from 14 residues. In DNA, the CDR3 is TGTGCCAGCAGCTTAGACAAAGCTAACTATGGCTACACCTTC. Protein: CASSLDKANYGYTF.

The chain has TRBV6-5 and TRBJ2-1; no reliable D call. V lost 8 bases and J lost 2, with 13 bases in between. Germline-derived CDR1 and CDR2 are MNHEY and SVGAGI. The CDR3 has 14 amino acids. The CDR3 reads CASLKGSAYNEQFF. CDR3 nucleotide sequence: TGTGCCAGCCTAAAGGGCTCAGCCTACAATGAGCAGTTCTTC.

The chain combines TRBV5-8 with TRBJ1-1, with D possibly matching TRBD1 (5 bases). V was trimmed by 4 bases and J by 6 bases, leaving 10 bases between them. The CDR3 runs to 12 residues. The germline gives CDR1 SGHTS, CDR2 YDEGEE. The CDR3 nucleotides read TGTGCCAGCAGCCCACGGGGGGCTGAAGCTTTCTTT. The encoded protein is CASSPRGAEAFF. Full variable domain (missing parts from reference TRBV5-8 and TRBJ1-1): EAGVTQSPTHLIKTRGQQATLRCSPISGHTSVYWYQQALGLGLQFLLWYDEGEERNRGNFPPRFSGRQFPNYSSELNVNALELEDSALYLCASSPRGAEAFFGQGTRLTVV.